The clone carrying this T cell receptor (beta chain) was seen many times. Antigen: not known. The record originates from a study of Graves' ophthalmopathy and Graves' hyperthyroidism. As for the study in general: Untreated patients at initial diagnosis provided peripheral blood. Broader study findings: Among expanded thyroid clonotypes above 0.001 frequency, most also occurred in blood.

Clinical symptoms, serum thyroxine, TRAb, thyroid ultrasound and orbital computed tomography were relied on for diagnosis. What supplied the PBMCs was about 10 ml of fresh peripheral blood. The study amplified TCR beta CDR3 regions using RNA transcripts. Second-round multiplex PCR came after a first-round RT-PCR that employed HTBI primers. Each CDR3 protein gets one entry after TCRdb re-called the multiplex PCR reads with MiXCR. Among 350,000 to 400,000 distinct CDR3 sequences listed, less than 20% were seen once. The CDR3 covers 16 residues. V was shortened by 4 bases and J by 1 base, with 16 bases between the two germline ends. Germline CDR1 and CDR2: MNHEY and SVGAGI.

J is TRBJ1-1 and V is TRBV6-5, with D possibly matching TRBD1 (6 bases). The sequenced sample was peripheral blood. The receptor was derived from a woman younger than 35 with stable Graves' hyperthyroidism. In DNA form, the CDR3 reads TGTGCCAGCAGTTTCAACCTCCGGGACAAGAACACTGAAGCTTTCTTT. This sequence encodes CASSFNLRDKNTEAFF.